The 8 T cell receptor beta chains below all came from one sample that was sequenced in a study of T cell responses to AZD1222 COVID-19 vaccine. Repertoires were generated with immunoSEQ multiplex PCR, while TCRdb's copy carries only in-frame clones and drops some. The table includes 85,000 to 120,000 clones, around 82% detected once. The sample in question was peripheral blood, obtained on day 0 of AZD1222 vaccination. The receptor set was obtained from an adult in good health.

The gene calls are TRBV14 and TRBJ1-1, with D uncertain. Trimming shortened V by 3 bases and J by 6 bases, and 20 bases separated the two germline ends. Germline loops: CDR1 SGHDN, CDR2 FVKESK. CDR3 length equals 16 residues. The DNA of the CDR3 is TGTGCCAGCAGCCAGTTGAGCGTAGGACGCAGCGCTGAAGCTTTCTTT. Its translation is CASSQLSVGRSAEAFF.

The chain recombines TRBV6-2 or TRBV6-3 with TRBJ2-7; possibly TRBD1 for D (6 bases). The CDR3 runs 12 residues. V lost 5 bases to trimming and J lost 4 bases, with 9 bases between them. CDR1 and CDR2 (germline): MNHEY, SVGEGT. This chain's CDR3 is CASSQQGYEQYF. The CDR3 DNA reads as TGTGCCAGCAGTCAACAGGGTTACGAGCAGTACTTC.

This clone was observed a single time. This rearrangement joins TRBV28 to TRBJ2-4; possibly TRBD1 for D (6 bases). V gave up 5 bases and J gave up 7 bases, with 21 bases separating them. The CDR3 length is 16 residues. Germline lookup yields CDR1 MDHEN and CDR2 SYDVKM. The CDR3 DNA reads as TGTGCCAGCAGTCCCAATGGGGGCCTTGGGTTTAACATTCAGTACTTC. As protein: CASSPNGGLGFNIQYF.

This clone has a single count. V and J are TRBV7-2 and TRBJ2-3; D uncertain. In germline, CDR1 is SGHTA, CDR2 FQGNSA. V was shortened by 1 base and J by 6 bases, with 8 bases between the two germline ends. The CDR3 spans 13 residues. DNA of the CDR3: TGTGCCAGCAGCTTAGGAATCTGGGATACGCAGTATTTT. The encoded protein is CASSLGIWDTQYF.

The CDR3 loop reads CASSRRGGQATQKRETQYF. The CDR3 DNA follows: TGTGCCAGCAGCCGGCGAGGGGGGCAGGCAACCCAAAAGAGGGAGACCCAGTACTTC. The V and J genes are TRBV7-2 and TRBJ2-5; the D gene could be TRBD1 or TRBD2 (6 bases each). The V and J ends lost 5 bases and 5 bases respectively, with 30 bases between them. The CDR3 sequence is 19 residues long. CDR1 is SGHTA, CDR2 FQGNSA, per germline.

The chain uses TRBV6-4 and TRBJ1-1, with D maybe TRBD1 (5 bases). Germline V gives CDR1 MRHNA, CDR2 SNTAGT. This CDR3 spans 13 amino acids. Between the trimmed V and J ends, which lost 6 bases and 9 bases, there was a span of 17 bases. CDR3 loop: CASSRSTGQKAFF. CDR3 DNA sequence: TGTGCCAGCAGCCGCTCAACGGGGCAAAAAGCTTTCTTT.

The chain links TRBV6-2 or TRBV6-3 to TRBJ2-1; D is undetermined. This CDR3 has 14 residues. The germline V and J ends were trimmed by 2 bases and 11 bases, with 16 bases remaining between them. Germline values: CDR1 MNHEY, CDR2 SVGEGT. The CDR3 DNA sequence: TGTGCCAGCAGTTACGGGCTCCCCCTCATCAAGCAGTTCTTC. Residues: CASSYGLPLIKQFF.

V is TRBV5-4 and J is TRBJ2-3, with D perhaps matching TRBD2 (6 bases). V was clipped by 2 bases and J by 0 bases, with 16 bases between them. CDR1 is SGHNT and CDR2 is YYREEE in the germline V gene (reference sequence). The CDR3 length is 17 residues. The CDR3 protein is CASSFAGTLPSTDTQYF. The DNA for the CDR3 is TGTGCCAGCAGCTTCGCGGGGACGCTCCCTAGCACAGATACGCAGTATTTT.